The clone carrying this T cell receptor (beta chain) was seen ten or more times. Antigen unknown. MiXCR was run by TCRdb on the multiplex PCR reads, yielding one entry per CDR3 protein. The data hold around 43,000 distinct CDR3 sequences, with roughly 23% observed a single time. This specimen comes from a study of breast tumors, draining lymph nodes, adjacent tissues. Study observations and caveats: Tumor repertoires ranked between lymph nodes and nontumor tissue in diversity, with V and J gene preferences. Findings are consistent with lymph node origin and intratumoral expansion of most tumor T cells.

CDR3 size: 15 residues. V lost 6 bases to trimming and J lost 7 bases; unmatched junction nucleotides: 11. The origin of this receptor is a female donor with breast cancer. Some clones in this sample may be carry-over from other donors' samples. This chain links TRBV12-3 or TRBV12-4 with TRBJ1-5; TRBD1 matches at 8 bases. Sequencing input: breast tumor tissue. The CDR3: CASSSGQGGYQPQHF. The CDR3 DNA sequence: TGTGCCAGCAGCTCCGGACAGGGTGGATACCAGCCCCAGCATTTT.